This T cell receptor (beta chain) comes out of a study of blood T cell repertoires in COVID-19. Study-level background: Whether acute or convalescent, the COVID-19 samples came from the United States, Italy and Spain. PBMCs, B-cell-depleted T cells, or T cells provided the cDNA or gDNA that made up the material.

Original methodology: Nucleated cell number was recorded as an estimate derived from reference gene primer amplification. Sequencing used immunoSEQ multiplex PCR; TCRdb keeps in-frame clones, though not all of them. V and J calls and clone size are those listed in that table; D and trimming were worked out from the DNA. The sample carries 150,000 to 160,000 clones, more than 85% recorded once. Germline values: CDR1 LNHDA, CDR2 SQIVND (reference sequence). The CDR3 is made up of 12 amino acids. Trimming stripped 6 bases from V and 7 bases from J, with 7 bases between. The source is a woman aged 70-85 years with acute or convalescent COVID-19. Input material: peripheral blood. The rearrangement joins TRBV19 to TRBJ1-6, with a tentative D call TRBD1 (5 bases). CDR3 protein: CASSDRNSPLHF. The CDR3 DNA follows: TGTGCCAGTAGCGACAGAAATTCACCCCTCCACTTT.